This T cell receptor (beta chain) was sequenced for a study of breast tumors, draining lymph nodes, adjacent tissues. TCRdb reprocessed the multiplex PCR reads with MiXCR, giving one entry per CDR3 protein. This repertoire shows about 180,000 distinct CDR3 sequences, roughly a third found once; its top ten account for roughly 4.5%. General study points: Data fit most tumor T cells coming from lymph node, expanding in tumor. Tumor TCR diversity was below lymph nodes but above nontumor tissue. Tumor and nontumor repertoires were significantly more similar in luminal-like than in basal-like breast cancer. That most tumor T cells come from lymph nodes remained unproven.

A word on this clonotype: Its antigen remains unidentified.

Axillary draining lymph nodes of breast cancer patients supplied the node samples. V gave up 8 bases and J gave up 6 bases, with 10 bases separating them. The germline V gene has CDR1 LNHDA and CDR2 SQIVND (reference sequence). This CDR3 is 11 amino acids long. The TCR was taken from a female donor with breast cancer. Some clones in this sample may be carry-over from other donors' samples. The chain has TRBV19 and TRBJ2-5; D possibly uses TRBD1 or TRBD2 (6 bases each). Sequenced sample: axillary lymph node tissue. The CDR3: CASSGAQTQYF. As DNA, the CDR3 is TGTGCCAGTTCGGGGGCTCAGACCCAGTACTTC.